The 22 T cell receptor beta chains below were found in one sample sequenced in a study of shared clonotypes between healthy human individuals. Repertoires were generated with immunoSEQ multiplex PCR, while TCRdb's copy carries only in-frame clones and drops some. The table includes 1.6 million or so clones, approximately 98.5% detected once. Input material: naive CD4+ T cells sorted from blood. Subset specified: CD45RA+ positively selected. Every receptor here comes from a man aged 25-45 years in good health.

This chain joins TRBV15 and TRBJ2-5; tentative D call: TRBD1 (5 bases). In germline, CDR1 is LNHNV, CDR2 YYDKDF (reference sequence). V lost 3 bases and J lost 2, with 13 bases in between. CDR3 size: 15 residues. This chain's CDR3 is CATSSSRQPQETQYF. As DNA, the CDR3 is TGTGCCACCAGCAGCTCTCGACAGCCGCAAGAGACCCAGTACTTC.

V usage is TRBV7-3 and J usage is TRBJ2-1; 8 bases agree with TRBD2. The CDR3 is 17 residues long. Trimming took 5 bases from V and 7 from J; bases not matched to a gene: 16. Germline assignment: CDR1 SGHTA and CDR2 FQGTGA. The CDR3 is CASSPYELAEPGNEQFF. In DNA, the CDR3 is TGTGCCAGCAGCCCTTACGAACTAGCGGAGCCAGGGAATGAGCAGTTCTTC.

V and J are TRBV18 and TRBJ1-3; the D is unclear. V lost 3 bases to trimming and J lost 3 bases, with 9 bases between them. The CDR3 has 14 amino acids. The germline V gene has CDR1 KGHSH and CDR2 LQKENI. The CDR3 nucleotides read TGTGCCAGCTCACCTGACGGAATTGGAAACACCATATATTTT. It translates to CASSPDGIGNTIYF.

The chain links TRBV19 to TRBJ1-5; D is perhaps TRBD1 (5 bases). The CDR3 has 17 amino acids. Looked up from germline, CDR1 is LNHDA and CDR2 is SQIVND (reference sequence). V lost 2 bases to trimming and J lost 2 bases, with 16 bases between them. As DNA, the CDR3 is TGTGCCAGTAGTATATTTCCAGGGAGGGGCGGCAATCAGCCCCAGCATTTT. Its protein is CASSIFPGRGGNQPQHF.

The gene calls are TRBV29-1 and TRBJ2-7; TRBD1 aligns across 11 bases. Germline CDR1 SQVTM, CDR2 ANQGSEA. The CDR3 has 13 amino acids. Unmatched junction bases numbered 6, after V lost 7 bases and J lost 4 bases. This CDR3 is CSARRDRGYEQYF. As DNA, the CDR3 is TGCAGCGCCCGCCGGGACAGGGGGTACGAGCAGTACTTC.

V gene TRBV6-1 combines with J gene TRBJ2-7, with TRBD2 as a possible D gene (5 bases). V lost 7 bases and J 6 bases, leaving 22 bases between the germline ends. The CDR3 runs to 15 residues. From germline, CDR1 is MNHNS and CDR2 SASEGT. CDR3 in DNA: TGTGCCAGCACCTCGACCTTTGGACTTCCCCGCGAGCAGTACTTC. Translating it yields CASTSTFGLPREQYF.

The V call is TRBV5-5, the J call TRBJ1-1; D uncertain. The germline gives CDR1 SGHKS, CDR2 YYEKEE (reference sequence). This CDR3 contains 13 residues. The V end lost 2 bases, the J end lost 1 base, and 6 bases lay between the germline ends. The CDR3 spells CASSLKWNTEAFF. The CDR3 DNA follows: TGTGCCAGCAGCTTAAAGTGGAACACTGAAGCTTTCTTT.

Points on this clone: Other DNA sequences in this specimen translate into the identical CDR3. The chain couples TRBV7-9 to TRBJ1-2; D ambiguous. Germline V gene lookup returns CDR1 SEHNR and CDR2 FQNEAQ (reference sequence). The V end lost 2 bases, the J end lost 4 bases, and 8 bases lay between the germline ends. This CDR3 is 13 amino acids long. In DNA form, the CDR3 reads TGTGCCAGCAGCTTAAGCGGCCGCTATGGCTACACCTTC. Residues: CASSLSGRYGYTF.

The CDR3 nucleotides read TGCAGTGCTATGGGCAATGAGCAGTTCTTC. This gives the protein CSAMGNEQFF. The chain employs TRBV20-1 and TRBJ2-1, with D uncertain. The CDR3 has 10 residues. The germline V gene encodes CDR1 DFQATT and CDR2 SNEGSKA (reference sequence). Trimming took 4 bases from V and 6 from J, leaving 4 bases between them.

This chain connects TRBV28 to TRBJ1-3, with 8 bases identical to TRBD1. J gave up 1 base and V 5 bases, and 10 bases lay outside the gene matches. Germline V gives CDR1 MDHEN, CDR2 SYDVKM. The CDR3 is 17 amino acids. The CDR3: CASSPPGTGLSGNTIYF. The CDR3 DNA reads TGTGCCAGCAGTCCTCCCGGGACAGGTCTTTCTGGAAACACCATATATTTT.

The chain is built from TRBV18 and TRBJ2-6, with D perhaps TRBD1 (6 bases). Trimming stripped 4 bases from V and 2 bases from J, with 12 bases between. The CDR3 is 16 amino acids. Per the germline V gene, CDR1 is KGHSH and CDR2 is LQKENI. The CDR3: CASSLSRGTGANVLTF. DNA for the CDR3: TGTGCCAGCTCACTGTCTAGGGGGACTGGGGCCAACGTCCTGACTTTC. Complete variable domain (other parts from reference TRBV18 and TRBJ2-6): NAGVMQNPRHLVRRRGQEARLRCSPMKGHSHVYWYRQLPEEGLKFMVYLQKENIIDESGMPKERFSAEFPKEGPSILRIQQVVRGDSAAYFCASSLSRGTGANVLTFGAGSRLTVL.

The chain combines TRBV15 with TRBJ2-7; the D is unclear. Germline values: CDR1 LNHNV, CDR2 YYDKDF (reference sequence). The ends were cut back, 5 bases at V and 6 bases at J, with 14 bases in the middle. The CDR3 has 13 amino acids. This CDR3 reads CATSLVLGSEQYF. The DNA of the CDR3 is TGTGCCACCAGCTTGGTCTTAGGGTCCGAGCAGTACTTC.

The rearrangement links TRBV27 to TRBJ2-3; TRBD2 aligns across 10 bases. Germline values: CDR1 MNHEY, CDR2 SMNVEV (reference sequence). Trimming removed 5 bases from V and 2 bases from J; junction bases left unmatched: 7. This CDR3 comprises 16 residues. CDR3 sequence: CASSVKREGHTDTQYF. The CDR3 DNA follows: TGTGCCAGCAGTGTTAAGCGGGAGGGCCACACAGATACGCAGTATTTT.

This clone was detected only once. The DNA for the CDR3 is TGCGCCAGCAGCGCGGAAGAAGCTAACTATGGCTACACCTTC. Translating gives CASSAEEANYGYTF. The chain combines TRBV5-1 with TRBJ1-2; D gene ambiguous. V gave up 4 bases and J gave up 0 bases, with 10 bases separating them. Looked up from germline, CDR1 is SGHRS and CDR2 is YFSETQ. The CDR3 length is 14 residues.

The chain has TRBV5-6 and TRBJ1-5; 9 positions match TRBD1. The CDR3 length is 15 residues. Germline CDR1 SGHDT, CDR2 YYEEEE. The V gene end was trimmed by 2 bases and the J gene end by 5 bases; junction bases not matched to a gene: 5. This chain's CDR3 is CASSFRDRDYQPQHF. The CDR3 DNA reads TGTGCCAGCAGCTTTCGGGACAGGGACTATCAGCCCCAGCATTTT.

The genes are TRBV19 and TRBJ2-6; D is undetermined. Germline values: CDR1 LNHDA, CDR2 SQIVND (reference sequence). CDR3 length: 16 residues. Trimming removed 2 bases at V and 0 bases at J, with 8 bases between. The CDR3 reads CASSILTASGANVLTF. For the CDR3, the DNA is TGTGCCAGTAGTATACTAACAGCCTCTGGGGCCAACGTCCTGACTTTC.

This chain joins TRBV30 and TRBJ1-1; D might be TRBD1 (6 bases). With 2 bases removed from V and 4 bases from J, the gap between germline ends came to 14 bases. The CDR3 is 14 amino acids. From germline, CDR1 is GTSNPN and CDR2 SVGIG (reference sequence). The CDR3 DNA is TGTGCCTGGAGTCCGGGGGGCGGGGGCACTGAAGCTTTCTTT. It encodes CAWSPGGGGTEAFF.

This chain connects TRBV7-2 to TRBJ1-5; D not certain. The CDR3 totals 15 residues. V lost 1 base and J 7 bases, leaving 14 bases between the germline ends. Germline values: CDR1 SGHTA, CDR2 FQGNSA. The CDR3: CASSLGVGLGQPQHF. For the CDR3, the DNA is TGTGCCAGCAGCTTAGGAGTAGGGCTGGGACAGCCCCAGCATTTT.

The chain has TRBV7-6 and TRBJ2-3, with 7 positions matching TRBD1. Germline V lookup: CDR1 SGHVS, CDR2 FNYEAQ. The ends lost 3 bases at V and 1 base at J; junction bases unmatched: 4. The CDR3 length is 15 residues. The CDR3 region is CASSFSTGGTDTQYF. Written as DNA, the CDR3 is TGTGCCAGCAGCTTTTCCACAGGGGGCACAGATACGCAGTATTTT.

The DNA for the CDR3 is TGTGCCAGCAGTTTCAAGCGGGACTACGAGCAGTACTTC. Amino acid sequence: CASSFKRDYEQYF. V and J are TRBV7-8 and TRBJ2-7; 7 bases agree with TRBD2. Germline CDR1 SGHVS, CDR2 FQNEAQ. The CDR3 extends over 13 amino acids. Losses at the gene ends were 6 bases for V and 3 bases for J; bases not matched to a gene: 5.

The rearrangement links TRBV28 to TRBJ2-1, with 8 bases identical to TRBD1. V lost 5 bases to trimming and J lost 0 bases; unmatched junction nucleotides: 9. Germline CDR1 MDHEN, CDR2 SYDVKM. CDR3 length: 17 residues. The CDR3 sequence is CASSARSGGHSYNEQFF. In nucleotides, the CDR3 is TGTGCCAGCAGTGCTCGATCAGGGGGCCACTCCTACAATGAGCAGTTCTTC.

J is TRBJ2-3 and V is TRBV5-1, with 8 bases that match TRBD1. This CDR3 has 15 amino acids. Per the germline V gene, CDR1 is SGHRS and CDR2 is YFSETQ. V was clipped by 4 bases and J by 2 bases; unmatched bases: 6. The CDR3 sequence is CASSPRTGNTDTQYF. CDR3 nucleotides: TGCGCCAGCAGCCCTCGGACAGGGAACACAGATACGCAGTATTTT.